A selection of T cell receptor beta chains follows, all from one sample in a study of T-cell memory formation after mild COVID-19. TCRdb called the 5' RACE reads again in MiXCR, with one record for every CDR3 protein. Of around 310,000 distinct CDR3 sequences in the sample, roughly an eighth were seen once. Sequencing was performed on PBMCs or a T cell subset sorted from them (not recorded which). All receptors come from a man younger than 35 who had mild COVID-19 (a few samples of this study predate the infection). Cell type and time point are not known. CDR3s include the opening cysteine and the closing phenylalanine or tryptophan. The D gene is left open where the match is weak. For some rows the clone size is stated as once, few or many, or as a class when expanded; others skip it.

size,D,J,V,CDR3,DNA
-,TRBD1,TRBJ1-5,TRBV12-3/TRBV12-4,CASSGTGGPQPQHF,TGTGCCAGCAGTGGGACAGGGGGGCCTCAGCCCCAGCATTTT
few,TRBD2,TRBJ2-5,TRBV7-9,CASSERGGSETQYF,TGTGCCAGCAGCGAACGGGGGGGGAGCGAGACCCAGTACTTC
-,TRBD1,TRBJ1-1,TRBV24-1,CATSTGDEAFF,TGTGCCACCAGTACAGGGGATGAAGCTTTCTTT
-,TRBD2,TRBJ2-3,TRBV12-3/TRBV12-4,CASTPSGVTDTQYF,TGTGCCAGCACCCCTAGCGGGGTGACAGATACGCAGTATTTT
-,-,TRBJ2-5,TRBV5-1,CASTEGPGWMETQYF,TGCGCCAGCACAGAGGGACCGGGGTGGATGGAGACCCAGTACTTC
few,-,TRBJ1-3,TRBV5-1,CASSPVSSGNTIYF,TGCGCCAGCAGCCCGGTCAGCTCTGGAAACACCATATATTTT
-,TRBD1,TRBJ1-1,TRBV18,CASSPRGDRGISTEAFF,TGTGCCAGCTCACCACGGGGGGACAGGGGAATTTCCACTGAAGCTTTCTTT
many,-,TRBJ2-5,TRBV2,CASTRGGQETQYF,TGCGCCAGCACCAGAGGAGGGCAGGAGACCCAGTACTTC
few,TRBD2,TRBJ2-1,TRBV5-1,CASRTSGGTYNEQFF,TGCGCCAGCAGGACTAGCGGGGGCACCTACAATGAGCAGTTCTTC
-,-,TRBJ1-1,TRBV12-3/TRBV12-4,CASSSRTPFTEAFF,TGTGCCAGCAGTTCCAGGACACCGTTCACTGAAGCTTTCTTT
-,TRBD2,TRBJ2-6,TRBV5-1,CASSLGLAANVLTF,TGCGCCAGCAGCTTGGGACTAGCGGCCAACGTCCTGACTTTC
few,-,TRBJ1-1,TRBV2,CASTFEGGTEAFF,TGTGCCAGCACCTTTGAAGGAGGCACTGAAGCTTTCTTT
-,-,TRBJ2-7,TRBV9,CASSGGAGPGYEQYF,TGTGCCAGCAGCGGCGGGGCAGGGCCGGGCTACGAGCAGTACTTC
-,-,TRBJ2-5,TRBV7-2,CASTILLGAQETQYF,TGTGCCAGCACCATTCTCCTGGGGGCCCAAGAGACCCAGTACTTC
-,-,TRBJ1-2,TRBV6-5,CASSYREDYGYTF,TGTGCCAGCAGTTACAGGGAGGACTATGGCTACACCTTC
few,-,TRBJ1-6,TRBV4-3,CASSQAGGYNSPLHF,TGCGCCAGCAGCCAAGCCGGGGGCTATAATTCACCCCTCCACTTT
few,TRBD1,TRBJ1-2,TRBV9,CASSSVGDRGGYTF,TGTGCCAGCAGCTCAGTAGGGGACAGGGGTGGCTACACCTTC
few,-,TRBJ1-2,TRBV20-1,CSAPEGSNYGYTF,TGCAGTGCCCCGGAGGGTTCTAACTATGGCTACACCTTC
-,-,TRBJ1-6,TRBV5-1,CASSLDGGAPLHF,TGCGCCAGCAGCTTGGATGGGGGGGCACCCCTCCACTTT
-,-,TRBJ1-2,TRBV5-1,CASSLEGPSNYGYTF,TGCGCCAGCAGCTTGGAAGGGCCTTCTAACTATGGCTACACCTTC
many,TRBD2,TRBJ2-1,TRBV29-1,CSVMLDLAGLYNEQFF,TGCAGCGTTATGTTAGACCTAGCGGGCCTCTACAATGAGCAGTTCTTC
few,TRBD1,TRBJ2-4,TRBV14,CASSQQTGLGNIQYF,TGTGCCAGCAGCCAGCAGACAGGGCTAGGAAACATTCAGTACTTC
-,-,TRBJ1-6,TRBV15,CATSREVAVNNSPLHF,TGTGCCACCAGCAGAGAGGTGGCAGTCAATAATTCACCCCTCCACTTT
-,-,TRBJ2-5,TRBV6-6,CASTAVEAYQETQYF,TGTGCCAGCACCGCCGTTGAGGCCTACCAAGAGACCCAGTACTTC
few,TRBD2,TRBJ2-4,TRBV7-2,CASSLAAAGEGYF,TGTGCCAGCAGCTTAGCGGCAGCGGGGGAGGGGTACTTC
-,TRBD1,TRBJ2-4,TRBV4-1,CASSQPTGWDKNIQYF,TGCGCCAGCAGCCAGCCGACAGGGTGGGACAAAAACATTCAGTACTTC
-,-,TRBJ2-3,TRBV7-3,CASSRAGAGGTDTQYF,TGTGCCAGCAGCCGGGCAGGGGCGGGTGGGACAGATACGCAGTATTTT
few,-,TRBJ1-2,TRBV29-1,CSAGAGERNGYTF,TGCAGCGCCGGGGCAGGGGAACGGAATGGCTACACCTTC
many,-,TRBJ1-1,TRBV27,CASSLSRNTEAFF,TGCGCCAGCAGCCTTAGTCGGAACACTGAAGCTTTCTTT
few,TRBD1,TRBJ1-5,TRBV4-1,CASSQVRQGSQPQHF,TGCGCCAGCAGCCAAGTCCGACAGGGGAGTCAGCCCCAGCATTTT
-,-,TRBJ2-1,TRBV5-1,CASSGERLSSYNEQFF,TGCGCCAGCAGCGGCGAGAGGCTGAGCTCCTACAATGAGCAGTTCTTC
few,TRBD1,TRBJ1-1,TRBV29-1,CSVESGGGTEAFF,TGCAGCGTTGAGTCAGGGGGCGGGACTGAAGCTTTCTTT
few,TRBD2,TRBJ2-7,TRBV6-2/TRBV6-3,CASSYRTSFGYEQYF,TGTGCCAGCAGTTACAGGACTAGTTTCGGCTACGAGCAGTACTTC
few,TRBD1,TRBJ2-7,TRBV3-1,CASSRVGQGSFYEQYF,TGTGCCAGCAGCCGAGTTGGACAGGGGTCTTTCTACGAGCAGTACTTC
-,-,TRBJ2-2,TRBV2,CASTSGRTQVGELFF,TGTGCCAGCACCTCAGGACGGACCCAAGTCGGGGAGCTGTTTTTT
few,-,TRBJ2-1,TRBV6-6,CASSYSGGGGNEQFF,TGTGCCAGCAGTTACTCAGGGGGCGGGGGTAATGAGCAGTTCTTC
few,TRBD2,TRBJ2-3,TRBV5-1,CASSIPLADHTDTQYF,TGCGCCAGCAGCATCCCCCTAGCGGACCACACAGATACGCAGTATTTT
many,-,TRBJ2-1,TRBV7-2,CASSPPDYNEQFF,TGTGCCAGCAGCCCCCCCGACTACAATGAGCAGTTCTTC
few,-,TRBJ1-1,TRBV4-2,CASSQVQGKAFF,TGTGCCAGCAGCCAAGTGCAGGGAAAAGCTTTCTTT
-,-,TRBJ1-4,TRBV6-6,CASTPWGHLVATNEKLFF,TGTGCCAGCACTCCGTGGGGGCACCTAGTTGCAACTAATGAAAAACTGTTTTTT
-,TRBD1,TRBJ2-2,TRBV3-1,CASSTGALGTGELFF,TGTGCCAGCAGCACAGGGGCCCTCGGAACCGGGGAGCTGTTTTTT